The sample holds one count of the clone carrying this TCR beta chain. In the original processing: Scientists estimated how many nucleated cells there were by amplifying reference gene primers. The protocol was immunoSEQ multiplex PCR, while the TCRdb copy is restricted to in-frame clones and leaves out a portion. The V and J calls and clone size were taken over from that table, and D and trimming were inferred from the DNA. The sample holds 200,000 or so clones, 75% to 90% seen once. The record originates from a study of blood T cell repertoires in COVID-19. Sequencing was performed on PBMCs or T cells enriched from blood (not recorded which). The TCR originated in a woman aged 40-49 years with acute COVID-19.

The CDR3 sequence is CASSTQGGGTQYF. CDR3 DNA: TGTGCCAGTAGTACCCAGGGTGGCGGGACCCAGTACTTC. This chain uses TRBV19 with TRBJ2-5; perhaps TRBD1 as D (5 bases). The germline CDR1 and CDR2 sequences are LNHDA and SQIVND (reference sequence). V lost 4 bases, J lost 7 bases, and 13 bases lay in between. The CDR3 length is 13 residues.